This entry lists 12 T cell receptor beta chains sequenced from one sample in a study of tumor and adjacent non-tumor tissue in lung cancer. Three rounds of nested PCR, following a modified ARM-PCR protocol, produced the TCRbeta library. From the multiplex PCR reads, TCRdb called clonotypes with MiXCR, one entry per CDR3 protein. The sample includes 90,000 to 100,000 distinct CDR3 sequences, roughly 78% of them seen just once. The template was RNA from unsorted bulk tissue. This non-tumor lung sample came from over 3 cm beyond the tumor edge. The sequenced material came from distant non-tumor lung tissue. These receptors were taken from a man in his sixties with small cell lung cancer.

Comment on this clonotype: Here the CDR3 omits its conserved ending phenylalanine or tryptophan, so a read error is the likely source. The DNA of the CDR3 is TGTGCCAGGAGCCGAGAGGGGGCGGGTGGCTACACCATC. This sequence encodes CARSREGAGGYTI. The J gene is TRBJ1-2, the V gene TRBV4-2; 7 bases agree with TRBD1. Germline lookup yields CDR1 LGHNA and CDR2 YNFKEQ. This CDR3 is 13 amino acids long.

This clonotype was seen just once. One junction end disagrees with the germline gene, perhaps due to a read error. V and J are TRBV29-1 and TRBJ2-2, with TRBD2 matching 7 bases. Per germline, CDR1 SQVTM and CDR2 ANQGSEA. This CDR3 has 13 amino acids. The CDR3 here is CSVWDYQTGELLF. CDR3 DNA: TGCAGTGTTTGGGACTATCAGACCGGGGAGCTGTTATTT.

A note on this clonotype: Without the conserved terminal phenylalanine or tryptophan, this CDR3 likely stems from a read error. The chain recombines TRBV5-6 with TRBJ1-1, with 7 bases identical to TRBD1. Germline V gene sequence: CDR1 SGHDT, CDR2 YYEEEE. CDR3 length: 16 amino acids. CDR3 loop: CAISLTSGTANTEAFL. Here the CDR3 DNA reads TGTGCCATCAGCTTGACCTCCGGGACAGCGAACACTGAAGCTTTCCTT.

For this clonotype: An end of the junction differs from the germline gene, which may be a read error. The genes are TRBV5-6 and TRBJ2-5; D gene ambiguous. The CDR3 is made up of 14 amino acids. Germline CDR1 reads SGHDT; CDR2 reads YYEEEE. CDR3 sequence (DNA): TGTACCAGCAGCTTAACGGGCAGCCAAGAGACCCAGAACTTC. Its translation: CTSSLTGSQETQNF.

The table lists this clonotype with many counts. The CDR3 DNA reads TGTGCCAGCAGGGAGGGACTCATGCAGGGGGAGCTGTTTTTT. Translating it yields CASREGLMQGELFF. The rearrangement uses TRBV6-1 and TRBJ2-2; D perhaps matches TRBD2 (6 bases). Per germline, CDR1 MNHNS and CDR2 SASEGT. Trimming removed 6 bases from V and 8 bases from J, with 16 bases in between. CDR3 length: 14 residues.

As to this clonotype: With a much larger clone just one base away, this may be a read error. The rearrangement joins TRBV5-1 to TRBJ2-7; perhaps TRBD1 as D (5 bases). Germline-derived CDR1 and CDR2 are SGHRS and YFSETQ. V gave up 1 base and J gave up 10 bases, with 36 bases separating them. This CDR3 is 20 amino acids long. The CDR3 protein is CASSLFAMSTGEGVVSDQYF. CDR3 nucleotide sequence: TGCGCCAGCAGCTTGTTCGCGATGTCCACAGGCGAAGGAGTTGTGTCCGATCAGTACTTC. The full variable domain, rest sourced from reference TRBV5-1 and TRBJ2-7, is KAGVTQTPRYLIKTRGQQVTLSCSPISGHRSVSWYQQTPGQGLQFLFEYFSETQRNKGNFPGRFSGRQFSNSRSEMNVSTLELGDSALYLCASSLFAMSTGEGVVSDQYFGPGTRLTVT.

For this clonotype: Mismatch with germline at one junction end may stem from a read error. CDR3 residues: CASNLASAGGLETQYF. CDR3 sequence (DNA): TGTGCCAGCAATTTGGCCTCTGCGGGAGGGCTGGAGACACAGTACTTC. J is TRBJ2-5 and V is TRBV12-3 or TRBV12-4; 9 bases agree with TRBD2. This CDR3 is built from 16 residues.

With regard to this clonotype: At one end, the junction sequence differs from germline, possibly due to a read error. The chain has TRBV5-6 and TRBJ2-5, with D possibly being TRBD2 (7 bases). The germline V gene encodes CDR1 SGHDT and CDR2 YYEEEE. The CDR3 spans 13 residues. The CDR3 protein is CAISLGGLETQYF. CDR3 in DNA: TGTGCCATCAGCTTGGGGGGGCTGGAGACCCAATACTTC.

The CDR3 region has the DNA TGTGCCAGCAGCCGGACAGGGGCGGCCTCCTACGAGCAGTACTTC. Amino acid sequence: CASSRTGAASYEQYF. The chain uses TRBV11-1 and TRBJ2-7; 9 bases map to TRBD1. V shed 5 bases and J 0 bases; nucleotides not matched to a gene: 5. This CDR3 has 15 residues. Germline lookup yields CDR1 SGHAT and CDR2 FQDESV (reference sequence).

Of note for this clonotype: Compared with germline, one end of the junction differs, possibly owing to a read error. The chain recombines TRBV29-1 with TRBJ2-5, with D possibly called TRBD1 or TRBD2 (5 bases each). Germline CDR1 is SQVTM and CDR2 is ANQGSEA. The CDR3 spans 13 residues. CDR3 sequence reads: CRVGWDARETQYF. The CDR3 region has the DNA TGCAGAGTTGGGTGGGACGCCAGGGAGACTCAGTACTTC.

Points on this clonotype: The junction departs from germline at one end; a sequencing error may be responsible. This rearrangement joins TRBV11-1 to TRBJ2-1; 8 bases fit TRBD1. Germline V gives CDR1 SGHAT, CDR2 FQDESV (reference sequence). The CDR3 loop spans 16 amino acids. CDR3 region: CASNRPQGAYNNEQFF. The CDR3 DNA reads TGTGCCAGCAACCGGCCCCAGGGGGCGTATAACAATGAGCAATTCTTC.

As to this clonotype: Being one base from a much bigger clone, this may be a read error. The rearrangement uses TRBV6-5 and TRBJ2-1; the match to TRBD2 covers 11 bases. The CDR3 spans 14 residues. Germline V gene sequence: CDR1 MNHEY, CDR2 SVGAGI. CDR3 in DNA: TGTGTCAGCAGAGGACTAGCGGGCCCCAATGAGCAGTTCTTC. This codes for CVSRGLAGPNEQFF.